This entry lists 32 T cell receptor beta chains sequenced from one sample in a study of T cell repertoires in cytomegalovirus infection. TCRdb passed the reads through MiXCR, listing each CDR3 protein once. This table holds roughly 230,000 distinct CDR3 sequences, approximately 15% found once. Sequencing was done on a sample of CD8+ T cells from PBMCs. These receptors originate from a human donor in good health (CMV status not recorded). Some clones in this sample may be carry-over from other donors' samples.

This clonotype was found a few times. The CDR3 sequence: CASSSYQGRMNTEAFF. CDR3 nucleotides: TGTGCCAGCAGTAGCTACCAGGGACGGATGAACACTGAAGCTTTCTTT. The gene calls are TRBV28 and TRBJ1-1; D is possibly TRBD1 (5 bases). Germline lookup yields CDR1 MDHEN and CDR2 SYDVKM. V lost 5 bases, J lost 0 bases, and 16 bases lay in between. This CDR3 is 16 amino acids long.

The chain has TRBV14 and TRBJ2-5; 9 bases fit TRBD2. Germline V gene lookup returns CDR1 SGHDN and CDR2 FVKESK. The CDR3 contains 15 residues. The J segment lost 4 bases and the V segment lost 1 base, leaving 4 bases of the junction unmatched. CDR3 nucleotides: TGTGCCAGCAGCCAAGCTTGGACTAGCGTAGAGACCCAGTACTTC. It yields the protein CASSQAWTSVETQYF.

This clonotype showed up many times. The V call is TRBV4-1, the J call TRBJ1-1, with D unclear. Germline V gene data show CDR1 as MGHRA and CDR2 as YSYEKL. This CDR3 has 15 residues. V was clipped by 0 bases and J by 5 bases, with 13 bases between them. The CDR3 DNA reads TGCGCCAGCAGCCAAGATCAGGCGGCGGGGACTGAAGCTTTCTTT. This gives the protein CASSQDQAAGTEAFF.

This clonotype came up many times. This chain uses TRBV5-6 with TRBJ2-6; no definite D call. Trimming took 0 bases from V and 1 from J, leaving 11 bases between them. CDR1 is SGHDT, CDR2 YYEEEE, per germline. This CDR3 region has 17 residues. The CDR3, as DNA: TGTGCCAGCAGCTTGGGTGCTCAGGTGTCTGGGGCCAACGTCCTGACTTTC. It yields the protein CASSLGAQVSGANVLTF.

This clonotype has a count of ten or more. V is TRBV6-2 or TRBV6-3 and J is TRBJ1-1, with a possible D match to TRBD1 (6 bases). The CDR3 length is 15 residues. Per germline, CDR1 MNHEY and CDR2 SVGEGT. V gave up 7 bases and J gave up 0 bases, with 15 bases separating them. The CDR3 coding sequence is TGTGCCAGCATCGCCCGACAGGATATGAACACTGAAGCTTTCTTT. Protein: CASIARQDMNTEAFF.

CDR3 DNA sequence: TGTGCCAGCAGTCCCCTCGGACAGGGGTTCATCAATGAGCAGTTCTTC. This translates into CASSPLGQGFINEQFF. V and J are TRBV6-2 or TRBV6-3 and TRBJ2-1; 9 bases line up with TRBD1. The V gene end was trimmed by 5 bases and the J gene end by 6 bases; junction bases not matched to a gene: 11. Germline CDR1 MNHEY, CDR2 SVGEGT. The CDR3 is made up of 16 amino acids.

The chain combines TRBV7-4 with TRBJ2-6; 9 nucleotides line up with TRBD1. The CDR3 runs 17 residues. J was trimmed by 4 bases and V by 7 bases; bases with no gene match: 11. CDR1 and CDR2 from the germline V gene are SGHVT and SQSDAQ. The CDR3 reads CASIPDRGPNGANVLTF. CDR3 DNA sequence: TGTGCCAGCATACCGGACAGGGGCCCCAACGGGGCCAACGTCCTGACTTTC.

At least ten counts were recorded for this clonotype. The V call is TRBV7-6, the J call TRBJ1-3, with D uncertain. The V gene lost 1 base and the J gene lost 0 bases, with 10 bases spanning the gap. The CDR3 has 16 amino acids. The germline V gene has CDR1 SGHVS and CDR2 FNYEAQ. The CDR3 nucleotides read TGTGCCAGCAGCTTAGACGGCAGGCACTCTGGAAACACCATATATTTT. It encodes CASSLDGRHSGNTIYF.

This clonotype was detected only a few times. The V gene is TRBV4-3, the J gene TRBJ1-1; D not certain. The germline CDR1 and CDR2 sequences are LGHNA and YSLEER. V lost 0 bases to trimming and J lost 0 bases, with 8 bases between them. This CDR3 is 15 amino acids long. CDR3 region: CASSQERQLNTEAFF. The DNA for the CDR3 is TGCGCCAGCAGCCAAGAGCGGCAGCTGAACACTGAAGCTTTCTTT.

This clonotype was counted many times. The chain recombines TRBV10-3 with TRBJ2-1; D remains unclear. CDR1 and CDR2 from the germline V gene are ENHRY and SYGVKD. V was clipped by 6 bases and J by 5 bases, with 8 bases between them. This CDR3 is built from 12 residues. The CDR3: CAIRRKDNEQFF. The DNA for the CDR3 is TGTGCCATCAGACGCAAAGACAATGAGCAGTTCTTC.

This CDR3 is CASSSTIGAPRNEQFF. DNA of the CDR3: TGTGCCAGCAGCTCCACCATAGGGGCGCCGAGGAATGAGCAGTTCTTC. The chain has TRBV28 and TRBJ2-1, with a weak D call TRBD1 (5 bases). The CDR3 spans 16 residues. V was pared by 6 bases and J by 7 bases, with 22 bases between. The germline V gene has CDR1 MDHEN and CDR2 SYDVKM.

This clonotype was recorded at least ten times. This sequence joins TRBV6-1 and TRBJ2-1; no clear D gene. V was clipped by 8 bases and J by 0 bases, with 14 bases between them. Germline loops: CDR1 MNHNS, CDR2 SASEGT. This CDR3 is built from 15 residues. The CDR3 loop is CASGNGRSSYNEQFF. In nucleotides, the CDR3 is TGTGCCAGCGGCAACGGACGGAGCTCCTACAATGAGCAGTTCTTC.

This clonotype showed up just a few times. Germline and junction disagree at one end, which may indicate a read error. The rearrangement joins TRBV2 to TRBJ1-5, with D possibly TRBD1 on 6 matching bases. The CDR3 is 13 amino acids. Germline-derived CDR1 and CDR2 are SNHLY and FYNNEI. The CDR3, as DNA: TGTGCCAGCAGTGAAGGCGGGGGGCAGCCCCCGCATTTT. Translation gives CASSEGGGQPPHF.

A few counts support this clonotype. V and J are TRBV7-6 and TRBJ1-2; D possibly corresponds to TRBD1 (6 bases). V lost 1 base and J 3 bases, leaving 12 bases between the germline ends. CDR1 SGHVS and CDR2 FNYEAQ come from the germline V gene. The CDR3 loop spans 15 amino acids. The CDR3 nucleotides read TGTGCCAGCAGCTTAGGATCGTCAGGGGACTATGGCTACACCTTC. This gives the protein CASSLGSSGDYGYTF.

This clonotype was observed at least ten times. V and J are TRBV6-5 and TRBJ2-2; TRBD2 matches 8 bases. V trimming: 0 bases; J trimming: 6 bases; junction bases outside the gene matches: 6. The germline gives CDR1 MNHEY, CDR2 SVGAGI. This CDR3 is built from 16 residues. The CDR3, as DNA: TGTGCCAGCAGTTACTCCAGCGGGGGAGGCGCCGGGGAGCTGTTTTTT. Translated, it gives CASSYSSGGGAGELFF.

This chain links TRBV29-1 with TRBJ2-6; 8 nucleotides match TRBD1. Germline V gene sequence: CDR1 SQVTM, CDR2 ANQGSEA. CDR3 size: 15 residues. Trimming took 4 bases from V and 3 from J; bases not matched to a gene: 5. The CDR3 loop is CSVAGQGYGANVLTF. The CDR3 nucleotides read TGCAGCGTTGCCGGACAGGGTTATGGGGCCAACGTCCTGACTTTC.

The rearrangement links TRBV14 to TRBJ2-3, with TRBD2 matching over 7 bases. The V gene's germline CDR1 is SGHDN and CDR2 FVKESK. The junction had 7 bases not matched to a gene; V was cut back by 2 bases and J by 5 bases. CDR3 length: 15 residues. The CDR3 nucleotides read TGTGCCAGCAGCCAATTCAGGGACTATGAAGATACGCAGTATTTT. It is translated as CASSQFRDYEDTQYF.

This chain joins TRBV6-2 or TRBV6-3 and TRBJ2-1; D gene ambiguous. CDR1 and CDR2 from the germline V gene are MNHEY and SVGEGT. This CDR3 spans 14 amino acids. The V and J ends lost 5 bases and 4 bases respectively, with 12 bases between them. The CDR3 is CASSKTGIYNEQFF. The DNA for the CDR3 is TGTGCCAGCAGTAAGACTGGAATATACAATGAGCAGTTCTTC.

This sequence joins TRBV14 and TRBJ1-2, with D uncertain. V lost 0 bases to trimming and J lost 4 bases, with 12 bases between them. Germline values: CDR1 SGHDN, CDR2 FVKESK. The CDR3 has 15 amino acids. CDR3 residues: CASSQDVGGGYGYTF. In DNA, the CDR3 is TGTGCCAGCAGCCAAGATGTGGGAGGTGGCTATGGCTACACCTTC.

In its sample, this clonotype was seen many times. In nucleotides, the CDR3 is TGTGCCAGCAGCTTATCCCAGGAGGCCGGGGAGCTGTTTTTT. It translates to CASSLSQEAGELFF. The genes are TRBV7-2 and TRBJ2-2; D is perhaps TRBD2 (5 bases). Trimming removed 2 bases from V and 6 bases from J, with 10 bases in between. The CDR3 has 14 residues. Germline V CDR1 and CDR2: SGHTA, FQGNSA.

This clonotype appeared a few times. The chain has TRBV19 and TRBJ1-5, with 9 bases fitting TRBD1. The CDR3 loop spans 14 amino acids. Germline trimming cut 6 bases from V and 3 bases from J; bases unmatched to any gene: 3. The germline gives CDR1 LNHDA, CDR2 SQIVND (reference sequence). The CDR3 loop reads CASSRTGDNQPQHF. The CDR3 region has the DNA TGTGCCAGTAGCCGGACAGGGGACAATCAGCCCCAGCATTTT.

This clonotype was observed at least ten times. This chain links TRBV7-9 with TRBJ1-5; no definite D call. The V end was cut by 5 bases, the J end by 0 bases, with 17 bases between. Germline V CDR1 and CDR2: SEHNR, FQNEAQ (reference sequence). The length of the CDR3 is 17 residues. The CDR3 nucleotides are TGTGCCAGCAGCGACCGACAAGGATACTATAGCAATCAGCCCCAGCATTTT. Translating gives CASSDRQGYYSNQPQHF.

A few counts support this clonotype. CDR3 in amino acids: CASSQDLVWAADTQYF. CDR3 in DNA: TGTGCCAGCAGCCAAGATCTAGTTTGGGCCGCAGATACGCAGTATTTT. V gene TRBV14 combines with J gene TRBJ2-3; D uncertain. The CDR3 covers 16 residues. V shed 0 bases and J shed 4 bases, with 14 bases lying between them. Germline-derived CDR1 and CDR2 are SGHDN and FVKESK.

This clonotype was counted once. The CDR3: CATSRVPTEQFF. The CDR3 coding sequence is TGTGCCACCAGCAGAGTCCCGACGGAGCAGTTCTTC. The rearrangement joins TRBV15 to TRBJ2-1; no reliable D call. Germline lookup yields CDR1 LNHNV and CDR2 YYDKDF (reference sequence). V lost 1 base and J 10 bases, leaving 8 bases between the germline ends. CDR3 length: 12 residues.

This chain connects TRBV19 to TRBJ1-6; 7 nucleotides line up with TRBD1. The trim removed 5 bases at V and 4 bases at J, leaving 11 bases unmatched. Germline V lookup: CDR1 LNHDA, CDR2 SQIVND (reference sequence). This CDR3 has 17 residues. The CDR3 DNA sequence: TGTGCCAGTAGTCTGACCTCCGGGACAGAATATAATTCACCCCTCCACTTT. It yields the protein CASSLTSGTEYNSPLHF.

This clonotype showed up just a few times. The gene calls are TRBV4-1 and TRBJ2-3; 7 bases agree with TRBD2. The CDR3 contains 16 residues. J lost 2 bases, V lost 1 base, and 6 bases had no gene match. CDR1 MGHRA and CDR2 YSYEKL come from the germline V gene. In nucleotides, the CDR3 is TGCGCCAGCAGCCAAGGGTCTAGCGGATTCACAGATACGCAGTATTTT. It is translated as CASSQGSSGFTDTQYF.

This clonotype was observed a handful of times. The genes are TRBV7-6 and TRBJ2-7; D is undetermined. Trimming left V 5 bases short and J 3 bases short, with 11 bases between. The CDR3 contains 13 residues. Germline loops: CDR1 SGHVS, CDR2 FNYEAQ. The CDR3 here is CASSNGRNYEQYF. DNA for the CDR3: TGTGCCAGCAGCAACGGACGGAACTACGAGCAGTACTTC.

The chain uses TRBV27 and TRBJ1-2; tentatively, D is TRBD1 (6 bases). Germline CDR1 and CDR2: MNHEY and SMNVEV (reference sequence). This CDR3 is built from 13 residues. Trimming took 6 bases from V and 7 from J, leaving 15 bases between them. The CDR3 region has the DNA TGTGCCAGCAGCGCAGGGGTAGCGGGTGGCTACACCTTC. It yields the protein CASSAGVAGGYTF.

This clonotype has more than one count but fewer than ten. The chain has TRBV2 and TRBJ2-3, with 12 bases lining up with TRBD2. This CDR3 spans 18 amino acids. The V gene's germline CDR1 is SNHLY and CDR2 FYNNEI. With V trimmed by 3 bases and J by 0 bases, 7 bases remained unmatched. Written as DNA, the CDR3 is TGTGCCAGCAGTGAGGATGGACTAGCGGGGCCTAGCACAGATACGCAGTATTTT. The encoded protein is CASSEDGLAGPSTDTQYF.

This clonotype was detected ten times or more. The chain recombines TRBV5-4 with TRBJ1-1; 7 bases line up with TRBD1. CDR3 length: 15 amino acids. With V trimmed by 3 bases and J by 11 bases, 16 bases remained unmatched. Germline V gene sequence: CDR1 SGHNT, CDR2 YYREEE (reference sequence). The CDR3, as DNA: TGTGCCAGCAGCTCCGATGACAGGGACCTCTTTCGGGCTTTCTTT. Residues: CASSSDDRDLFRAFF.

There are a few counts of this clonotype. The CDR3 coding sequence is TGTGCCAGCAGCCAAGGGGACAGGGCCACTGAAGCTTTCTTT. It codes for CASSQGDRATEAFF. This chain joins TRBV3-1 and TRBJ1-1; 9 bases are a match to TRBD1. Germline CDR1 and CDR2: LGHDT and YNNKEL (reference sequence). V shed 1 base and J 4 bases; nucleotides not matched to a gene: 1. CDR3 size: 14 residues.

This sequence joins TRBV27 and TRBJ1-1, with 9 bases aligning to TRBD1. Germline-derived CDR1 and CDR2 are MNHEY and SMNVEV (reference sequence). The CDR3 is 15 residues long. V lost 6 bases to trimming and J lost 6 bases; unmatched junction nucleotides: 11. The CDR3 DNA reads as TGTGCCAGCAGATTGGGACAGGGCCTCGGGGCTGAAGCTTTCTTT. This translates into CASRLGQGLGAEAFF.